Below are 5 T cell receptor beta chains sequenced from a single sample in a study of CD8+CD57+ T cells in acquired aplastic anemia. CD8+CD57+ cell expansion, shown by flow cytometry, had occurred in the patients selected for sequencing. According to the study, genomic DNA was the template for TCR beta VDJ and CDR3 profiling. One entry per CDR3 protein results from TCRdb running MiXCR on the reads. The data show some 160,000 distinct CDR3 sequences, roughly 45% seen once. Source material: sorted CD4+, CD8+, or CD8+CD57+ T cells (not recorded which) from PBMCs. The source of these receptors is a human donor with aplastic anemia.

This clonotype was counted many times. The rearrangement joins TRBV4-2 to TRBJ1-6; 7 bases line up with TRBD1. V lost 0 bases and J lost 7; bases outside the gene matches: 3. The CDR3 is 15 residues long. Germline CDR1 LGHNA, CDR2 YNFKEQ. CDR3 DNA: TGTGCCAGCAGCCAAGACCTGACAGGGAATTCACCCCTCCACTTT. Residues: CASSQDLTGNSPLHF.

This chain joins TRBV10-3 and TRBJ2-3, with TRBD2 identical over 10 bases. V shed 6 bases, J shed 4 bases, and the junction held 7 bases outside the gene matches. This CDR3 comprises 15 residues. Germline lookup yields CDR1 ENHRY and CDR2 SYGVKD. The CDR3 sequence is CAISPSGRLADTQYF. CDR3 in DNA: TGTGCCATCAGCCCTAGCGGGAGATTGGCAGATACGCAGTATTTT.

This clonotype was seen a handful of times. The J gene is TRBJ2-6, the V gene TRBV12-3 or TRBV12-4; D remains unclear. V dropped 3 bases and J dropped 0 bases, with 6 bases sitting between them. The CDR3 totals 15 residues. The CDR3 nucleotides are TGTGCCAGCAGTTTGGGGATCTCTGGGGCCAACGTCCTGACTTTC. This encodes CASSLGISGANVLTF.

This clonotype was recorded many times. V usage is TRBV5-1 and J usage is TRBJ1-2; possible D gene TRBD1, 5 bases. V gave up 0 bases and J gave up 4 bases, with 16 bases separating them. The CDR3 consists of 16 residues. The germline V gene encodes CDR1 SGHRS and CDR2 YFSETQ. CDR3 in amino acids: CASSLAGDRPPYGYTF. CDR3 DNA: TGCGCCAGCAGCTTGGCGGGGGACCGGCCGCCCTATGGCTACACCTTC.

This chain uses TRBV7-9 with TRBJ2-7; 9 bases are shared with TRBD2. The V and J ends lost 5 bases and 7 bases, in that order; junction bases with no gene match: 9. CDR3 length: 14 amino acids. Germline CDR1 and CDR2: SEHNR and FQNEAQ (reference sequence). The CDR3: CASSPGLALVEQYV. The CDR3 bases are TGTGCCAGCAGCCCCGGACTAGCGCTGGTTGAGCAGTACGTC.